The 30 T cell receptor beta chains listed next were all sequenced from one sample in a study of graft-versus-host responses after intestinal transplantation. Their antigens remain unidentified. Produced via immunoSEQ multiplex PCR; TCRdb's table is partial and in-frame only. The sample gives tens of thousands of clones, roughly 93% of which show up once; around 0.18% is in the top ten. The material was unstimulated CD4+ T cells sorted from spleen or lymph node cells, obtained before transplant. Receptor source: a human donor who was the organ donor for an intestinal transplant.

The chain uses TRBV5-1 and TRBJ2-1; D not resolved. CDR3 length equals 15 residues. Germline assignment: CDR1 SGHRS and CDR2 YFSETQ. Deletions cut 0 bases from V and 8 bases from J, with 15 bases between. The CDR3 DNA sequence: TGCGCCAGCAGCTTGGTCGGATACGTGGGCGATGAGCAGTTCTTC. This gives the protein CASSLVGYVGDEQFF.

The chain combines TRBV11-3 with TRBJ2-1; 16 positions agree with TRBD2. The CDR3 spans 18 residues. Germline trimming cut 5 bases from V and 7 bases from J; bases unmatched to any gene: 11. Germline CDR1 and CDR2: SGHNT and YENEEA. CDR3 bases: TGTGCCAGCAGCCTCACGGGACTAGCGGGGGGGCCGGGTAATGAGCAGTTCTTC. This sequence encodes CASSLTGLAGGPGNEQFF.

The chain links TRBV18 to TRBJ2-3; D call uncertain. The length of the CDR3 is 15 residues. Germline V gene sequence: CDR1 KGHSH, CDR2 LQKENI. Trimming took off 6 bases at V and 2 bases at J, with 15 bases between the two ends. The CDR3 region is CASSPRNRHTDTQYF. In DNA, the CDR3 is TGTGCCAGCTCCCCCCGTAACCGCCACACAGATACGCAGTATTTT. Drawing the rest from reference TRBV18 and TRBJ2-3, the complete variable domain is NAGVMQNPRHLVRRRGQEARLRCSPMKGHSHVYWYRQLPEEGLKFMVYLQKENIIDESGMPKERFSAEFPKEGPSILRIQQVVRGDSAAYFCASSPRNRHTDTQYFGPGTRLTVL.

The chain employs TRBV5-1 and TRBJ1-6, with D possibly matching TRBD1 (6 bases). The CDR3 loop spans 16 amino acids. Trimming pared 4 bases from V and 6 bases from J, leaving 17 bases between. Germline-derived CDR1 and CDR2 are SGHRS and YFSETQ. The CDR3 sequence: CASSGNRGQSNSPLHF. The CDR3 nucleotides are TGCGCCAGCAGCGGAAATCGGGGACAATCTAATTCACCCCTCCACTTT. Together with reference TRBV5-1 and TRBJ1-6, the CDR3 gives the full variable domain: KAGVTQTPRYLIKTRGQQVTLSCSPISGHRSVSWYQQTPGQGLQFLFEYFSETQRNKGNFPGRFSGRQFSNSRSEMNVSTLELGDSALYLCASSGNRGQSNSPLHFGNGTRLTVT.

The V call is TRBV19, the J call TRBJ1-2, with TRBD1 matching 7 bases. V lost 7 bases to trimming and J lost 6 bases; unmatched junction nucleotides: 8. The CDR3 length is 13 residues. Germline CDR1 reads LNHDA; CDR2 reads SQIVND (reference sequence). CDR3 amino acids: CASTPTGSDGYTF. In DNA form, the CDR3 reads TGTGCCAGTACACCGACAGGGTCGGATGGCTACACCTTC.

The chain carries TRBV6-6 and TRBJ1-2, with D hard to call. Germline V gene sequence: CDR1 MNHNY, CDR2 SVGAGI (reference sequence). Trimming cost V 1 base and J 4 bases, with 13 bases left between them. This CDR3 is 15 amino acids long. The CDR3 spells CASSYLSQQVYGYTF. The CDR3 coding sequence is TGTGCCAGCAGTTACTTATCACAGCAGGTCTATGGCTACACCTTC.

The CDR3 region has the DNA TGTGCCAGCTCACCTGGTGTCGGGGAGCTGTTTTTT. Its protein is CASSPGVGELFF. The chain combines TRBV18 with TRBJ2-2, with D hard to call. Germline V lookup: CDR1 KGHSH, CDR2 LQKENI. This CDR3 spans 12 amino acids. V lost 3 bases to trimming and J lost 7 bases, with 6 bases between them.

The table lists this clone with a few counts. The chain is built from TRBV11-3 and TRBJ1-1; possibly TRBD1 for D (6 bases). This CDR3 spans 14 amino acids. CDR1 SGHNT and CDR2 YENEEA come from the germline V gene. Trimming left V 5 bases short and J 6 bases short, with 16 bases between. The CDR3: CASSTDTGLAEAFF. CDR3 nucleotides: TGTGCCAGCAGCACCGATACAGGGTTGGCTGAAGCTTTCTTT.

The V and J genes are TRBV6-1 and TRBJ1-5, with 7 nucleotides matching TRBD1. Germline V CDR1 and CDR2: MNHNS, SASEGT. CDR3 length: 13 residues. J was trimmed by 6 bases and V by 10 bases; bases with no gene match: 9. The CDR3 region has the DNA TGTGCCACCCAACAGGGGTTTGCTCAGCCCCAGCATTTT. Translation: CATQQGFAQPQHF.

The CDR3 spells CASSFGLTSSAYEQYF. CDR3 sequence (DNA): TGCGCCAGCAGCTTTGGTCTTACTAGCTCCGCCTACGAGCAGTACTTC. The chain carries TRBV5-1 and TRBJ2-7, with a tentative D call TRBD2 (6 bases). CDR3 length: 16 amino acids. Germline CDR1 is SGHRS and CDR2 is YFSETQ. V was trimmed by 2 bases and J by 2 bases, leaving 17 bases between them.

The rearrangement links TRBV2 to TRBJ1-2; possibly TRBD1 for D (5 bases). Per germline, CDR1 SNHLY and CDR2 FYNNEI. Deletions cut 6 bases from V and 4 bases from J, with 15 bases between. The CDR3 covers 14 residues. CDR3 loop: CASSQDINSYGYTF. The DNA for the CDR3 is TGTGCCAGCAGCCAGGACATAAACAGCTATGGCTACACCTTC.

The chain joins TRBV6-5 to TRBJ2-2; D is undetermined. This CDR3 comprises 14 residues. Germline CDR1 is MNHEY and CDR2 is SVGAGI. V was pared by 0 bases and J by 9 bases, with 11 bases between. In nucleotides, the CDR3 is TGTGCCAGCAGTTACTCTCTGGAGTTCCGGGAGCTGTTTTTT. This gives the protein CASSYSLEFRELFF.

The chain links TRBV18 to TRBJ2-7; 9 positions match TRBD1. The CDR3 extends over 15 amino acids. The germline CDR1 and CDR2 sequences are KGHSH and LQKENI. J was trimmed by 6 bases and V by 2 bases; bases with no gene match: 8. CDR3 coding DNA: TGTGCCAGCTCACCATCAGCGACAGGGGGTGGCGAGCAGTACTTC. It yields the protein CASSPSATGGGEQYF.

The chain has TRBV6-5 and TRBJ2-2, with 7 bases fitting TRBD2. Per germline, CDR1 MNHEY and CDR2 SVGAGI. Trimming cost V 2 bases and J 9 bases; bases outside gene matches: 9. This CDR3 is built from 15 residues. The DNA of the CDR3 is TGTGCCAGCAGTTACGTGACTAGCTTTTCGCGGGAGCTGTTTTTT. Its translation: CASSYVTSFSRELFF.

This chain links TRBV4-3 with TRBJ1-4; tentative D call: TRBD1 (5 bases). Germline CDR1 and CDR2: LGHNA and YSLEER. V lost 9 bases, J lost 0 bases, and 8 bases lay in between. There are 13 residues in the CDR3. The DNA for the CDR3 is TGCGCCAGTTCCAGGGCAACTAATGAAAAACTGTTTTTT. Translating gives CASSRATNEKLFF.

The V call is TRBV18, the J call TRBJ1-6; D remains ambiguous. The CDR3 covers 16 residues. The V gene lost 3 bases and the J gene lost 8 bases, with 17 bases spanning the gap. Germline V gene sequence: CDR1 KGHSH, CDR2 LQKENI. CDR3 residues: CASSPQVGLSDSPLHF. The CDR3 DNA follows: TGTGCCAGCTCACCCCAAGTTGGGCTGTCGGATTCACCCCTCCACTTT.

This chain uses TRBV7-3 with TRBJ1-6; no reliable D call. V lost 3 bases, J lost 4 bases, and 4 bases lay in between. The CDR3 contains 13 residues. CDR1 and CDR2 (germline): SGHTA, FQGTGA. CDR3 DNA sequence: TGTGCCAGCAGCTTGGGGTATAATTCACCCCTCCACTTT. Translated, it gives CASSLGYNSPLHF.

Here the CDR3 reads CASSLIGGPGYTF. Written as DNA, the CDR3 is TGTGCCAGCAGTTTAATAGGGGGCCCTGGCTACACCTTC. J is TRBJ1-2 and V is TRBV28; TRBD1 agrees at 7 bases. The V gene end was trimmed by 2 bases and the J gene end by 7 bases; junction bases not matched to a gene: 4. Germline V gene sequence: CDR1 MDHEN, CDR2 SYDVKM. This CDR3 comprises 13 residues.

The chain combines TRBV5-1 with TRBJ2-5; 10 nucleotides agree with TRBD2. With V trimmed by 5 bases and J by 1 base, 11 bases remained unmatched. CDR3 size: 17 residues. Germline lookup yields CDR1 SGHRS and CDR2 YFSETQ. The CDR3 DNA follows: TGCGCCAGCAGGAAGGTCCGGACTAGCGGACCCCAAGAGACCCAGTACTTC. It is translated as CASRKVRTSGPQETQYF. Drawing the rest from reference TRBV5-1 and TRBJ2-5, the complete variable domain is KAGVTQTPRYLIKTRGQQVTLSCSPISGHRSVSWYQQTPGQGLQFLFEYFSETQRNKGNFPGRFSGRQFSNSRSEMNVSTLELGDSALYLCASRKVRTSGPQETQYFGPGTRLLVL.

The CDR3, as DNA: TGTGCCAGCAGCTTAGTAAACGCGGTGGAGACCCAGTACTTC. As protein: CASSLVNAVETQYF. The J gene is TRBJ2-5, the V gene TRBV7-9; D remains ambiguous. CDR3 size: 14 residues. Trimming took 1 base from V and 5 from J, leaving 11 bases between them. Germline loops: CDR1 SEHNR, CDR2 FQNEAQ (reference sequence). The full variable domain, with the rest looked up from reference TRBV7-9 and TRBJ2-5, is DTGVSQNPRHKITKRGQNVTFRCDPISEHNRLYWYRQTLGQGPEFLTYFQNEAQLEKSRLLSDRFSAERPKGSFSTLEIQRTEQGDSAMYLCASSLVNAVETQYFGPGTRLLVL.

The chain employs TRBV5-6 and TRBJ1-6; TRBD1 matches at 9 bases. The V gene end was trimmed by 3 bases and the J gene end by 5 bases; junction bases not matched to a gene: 3. The CDR3 sequence is 15 residues long. Germline loops: CDR1 SGHDT, CDR2 YYEEEE. Here the CDR3 DNA reads TGTGCCAGCAGCTACCGGGACAGGGATAATTCACCCCTCCACTTT. Translating gives CASSYRDRDNSPLHF. Full variable domain (rest looked up from reference TRBV5-6 and TRBJ1-6): DAGVTQSPTHLIKTRGQQVTLRCSPKSGHDTVSWYQQALGQGPQFIFQYYEEEERQRGNFPDRFSGHQFPNYSSELNVNALLLGDSALYLCASSYRDRDNSPLHFGNGTRLTVT.

This chain connects TRBV28 to TRBJ1-1, with 8 positions matching TRBD1. The CDR3 has 17 residues. Trimming cost V 5 bases and J 4 bases; bases outside gene matches: 15. Looked up from germline, CDR1 is MDHEN and CDR2 is SYDVKM. CDR3 in DNA: TGTGCCAGCAGTCACAGGGGGGCATGGGTTCTGGTCACTGAAGCTTTCTTT. Translating it yields CASSHRGAWVLVTEAFF.

J is TRBJ2-7 and V is TRBV7-6; D is possibly TRBD1 or TRBD2 (5 bases each). CDR3 size: 17 residues. V was shortened by 1 base and J by 3 bases, with 19 bases between the two germline ends. CDR1 SGHVS and CDR2 FNYEAQ come from the germline V gene. CDR3 DNA sequence: TGTGCCAGCAGCTTAGAGGTTGGGCCGGGACCGGACTACGAGCAGTACTTC. Encoded protein: CASSLEVGPGPDYEQYF.

V gene TRBV10-3 combines with J gene TRBJ2-1; a possible D gene is TRBD1 (6 bases). CDR3 length equals 12 residues. The germline gives CDR1 ENHRY, CDR2 SYGVKD. V dropped 4 bases and J dropped 9 bases, with 10 bases sitting between them. CDR3 sequence: CAISGQAVEQFF. As DNA, the CDR3 is TGTGCCATCAGTGGACAGGCGGTTGAGCAGTTCTTC.

The CDR3 DNA is TGTGCCAGTAGTAAACCGCCCCCCGATCAGCCCCAGCATTTT. This gives the protein CASSKPPPDQPQHF. This chain uses TRBV19 with TRBJ1-5; D remains unclear. The CDR3 length is 14 residues. The germline V gene has CDR1 LNHDA and CDR2 SQIVND (reference sequence). V lost 4 bases, J lost 5 bases, and 12 bases lay in between.

CDR3 sequence: CASSEGNTGELFF. In DNA, the CDR3 is TGTGCCAGCAGTGAGGGTAACACCGGGGAGCTGTTTTTT. The genes are TRBV2 and TRBJ2-2; D remains unclear. Trimming left V 3 bases short and J 2 bases short, with 4 bases between. Germline-derived CDR1 and CDR2 are SNHLY and FYNNEI. The CDR3 consists of 13 residues.

V and J are TRBV5-6 and TRBJ2-1; TRBD1 matches at 8 bases. Germline values: CDR1 SGHDT, CDR2 YYEEEE. J gave up 9 bases and V 3 bases, and 14 bases lay outside the gene matches. This CDR3 comprises 16 residues. The chain's CDR3 is CASSSRAQGANGEQFF. The CDR3 bases are TGTGCCAGCAGCTCCCGCGCGCAGGGGGCGAATGGTGAGCAGTTCTTC.

The chain recombines TRBV6-1 with TRBJ1-6; 7 bases match TRBD1. The CDR3 runs to 15 residues. V was clipped by 6 bases and J by 9 bases; unmatched bases: 11. Germline lookup yields CDR1 MNHNS and CDR2 SASEGT. The CDR3 DNA reads TGTGCCAGCAGGCGCAGGACAGGAGGTGGTTCACCCCTCCACTTT. It translates to CASRRRTGGGSPLHF.

This chain joins TRBV5-4 and TRBJ1-6; D might be TRBD1 (5 bases). The CDR3 consists of 15 residues. V lost 10 bases, J lost 12 bases, and 26 bases lay in between. Germline lookup yields CDR1 SGHNT and CDR2 YYREEE (reference sequence). The CDR3: CAGSIRGTSTVPLHF. The CDR3 coding sequence is TGTGCCGGGTCAATTCGGGGCACATCGACAGTACCCCTCCACTTT.

V gene TRBV9 combines with J gene TRBJ2-5, with 8 bases that match TRBD2. J gave up 1 base and V 1 base, and 3 bases lay outside the gene matches. Germline V gives CDR1 SGDLS, CDR2 YYNGEE. The CDR3 contains 15 residues. Here the CDR3 reads CASSVFGLAQETQYF. DNA of the CDR3: TGTGCCAGCAGCGTATTCGGACTAGCCCAAGAGACCCAGTACTTC.